This record concerns one T cell receptor (beta chain) sequence. No cognate antigen has been identified for it. Base-call qualities are not available, and no considerably larger clone is one nucleotide away. These data are taken from a study of radiation and T cells in renal cell carcinoma (dated by TCRdb to 2018 to 2021). Looking at the study overall: The samples were obtained from a clinical trial, where primary renal cell carcinomas were treated with 15 Gy stereotactic body radiation therapy and then removed by nephrectomy 4 weeks afterward. In total, approximately 55 samples, comprising around 25 tumors and around 27 peripheral blood samples, were subjected to TCR beta sequencing. Across all 50 or so samples, 4,016,671 unique CDR3 nucleotide sequences, encoding roughly 2,600,000 unique CDR3 amino acid sequences, were identified. Study-level results and caveats: In blood, the top tumor clonotypes increased from baseline to 2 weeks after radiation and then shrank by 4 weeks, which suggests a temporary expansion of tumor-resident clones. Because no pretreatment tumor biopsies were available, whether clonotypes were present in the tumor at baseline could not be determined. Changes in the blood repertoire were not tracked past 4 weeks after treatment. The single-armed trial design could not address effects of radiation dose or scheduling on the TCR repertoire.

Following the manufacturer's recommendations, the immunoSEQ kit was used to generate TCR beta libraries from genomic DNA. To prepare libraries, a first multiplex PCR with proprietary primers was run, followed by a second PCR that added unique barcodes, and a bead cleanup was done after each round. A kit-provided positive control reaction and a negative control reaction were included in every sample batch. The final libraries were assessed on an Agilent 4200 TapeStation D1000 ScreenTape, pooled by volume, and quantified by qPCR. An Illumina NextSeq500 fitted with a MidOutput 150-cycle cartridge performed the sequencing, running 156 Read1 cycles and 15 Index1 cycles with the kit's custom primers. The pooled library was loaded at roughly 0.96 pM, with an approximately 19% PhiX control spiked in. Under the source paper's analysis protocol: Vendor-processed data were analyzed in R, and a clonotype was defined as all T cells sharing the same CDR3 nucleotide sequence. For clone abundance analyses, frequencies were normalized to the 10,000 most abundant clones per sample. Public T cell clones, which averaged fewer than five per sample, were excluded before analysis. Tumor-enriched clonotypes and baseline blood-enriched clonotypes were defined as those with an abundance difference of at least 32-fold between compartments. Clonotypes expanded or contracted between blood time points were identified with a beta-binomial differential abundance model. Similarity between tumor and blood repertoires was quantified using the Baroni-Urbani and Buser coefficient, and groups were compared with two-tailed Wilcoxon tests in R. Drawn from immuneACCESS, this table holds only the in-frame rearrangements with V and J called that TCRdb kept. Clones are partly lost; checked studies trace under half to an unresolved V gene and leave the rest unexplained. For V, J and clone size, that table is used; D and trimming come from the DNA. The sample table lists about 130,000 clones, approximately 90% of them with a count of one. Around 13% of the sample belongs to the ten largest clones.

Sample time point, as interpreted from the label and publication: baseline pretreatment blood. According to the study, the label for this sample's treatment or condition signals: 15 Gy SBRT to primary tumor, nephrectomy 4 weeks later. To track tumor-enriched clonotypes, serial peripheral blood was sampled from radiation-treated patients at baseline and at 2 weeks and 4 weeks after SBRT. Every patient's renal cell carcinoma showed clear cell pathology. The QIAamp DNA Blood Mini Kit (Qiagen) was used to prepare genomic DNA for TCR sequencing. Samples were included in the analyses only if all quality control checks were passed. The germline V gene provides CDR1 SGDLS and CDR2 YYNGEE. V loses 0 bases, J loses 3 bases, and the germline ends lie 7 bases apart. The CDR3 holds 14 amino acids from the cysteine to the phenylalanine. The entry retains the CDR3 DNA only, 42 bases that are in frame from base 1.

Recombination joined TRBV9 with TRBJ1-3, with the identity of the D gene unclear. The input for sequencing was blood, taken from a patient whose treatment included radiotherapy and nephrectomy. The receptor was derived from a woman in her forties or fifties with renal cell carcinoma. The CDR3 corresponds to CASSVEPVGNTIYF. The nucleotides are TGTGCCAGCAGCGTAGAACCGGTTGGAAACACCATATATTTT.